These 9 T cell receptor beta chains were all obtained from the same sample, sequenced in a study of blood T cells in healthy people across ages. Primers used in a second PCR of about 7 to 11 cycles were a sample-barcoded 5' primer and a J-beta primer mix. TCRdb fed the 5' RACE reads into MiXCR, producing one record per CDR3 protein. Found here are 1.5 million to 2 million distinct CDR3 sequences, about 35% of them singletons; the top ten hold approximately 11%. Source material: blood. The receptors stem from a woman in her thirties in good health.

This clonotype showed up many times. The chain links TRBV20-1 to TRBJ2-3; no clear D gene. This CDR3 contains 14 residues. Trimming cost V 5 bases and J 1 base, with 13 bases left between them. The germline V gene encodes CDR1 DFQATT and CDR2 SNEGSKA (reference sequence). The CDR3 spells CSAPPRARTDTQYF. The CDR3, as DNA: TGCAGTGCTCCCCCCCGGGCGCGCACAGATACGCAGTATTTT.

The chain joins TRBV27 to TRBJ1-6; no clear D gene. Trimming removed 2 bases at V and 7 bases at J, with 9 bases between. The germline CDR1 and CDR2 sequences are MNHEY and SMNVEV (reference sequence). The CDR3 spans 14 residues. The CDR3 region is CASSLQRANSPLHF. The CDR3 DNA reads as TGTGCCAGCAGTTTACAGCGTGCCAATTCACCCCTCCACTTT.

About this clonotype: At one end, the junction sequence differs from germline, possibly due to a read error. CDR3 DNA: TGTGCCAGCAGCGTAGCGAGGGACAGTTCCTGCGAGCAGTACTTC. Encoded protein: CASSVARDSSCEQYF. The V call is TRBV9, the J call TRBJ2-7, with TRBD1 matching 7 bases. Germline CDR1 is SGDLS and CDR2 is YYNGEE. CDR3 length equals 15 residues.

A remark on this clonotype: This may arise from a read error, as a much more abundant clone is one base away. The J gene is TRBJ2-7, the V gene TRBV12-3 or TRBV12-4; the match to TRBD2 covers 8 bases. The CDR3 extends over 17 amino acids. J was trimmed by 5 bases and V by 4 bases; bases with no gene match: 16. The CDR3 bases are TGTGCCAGCAGTTCTTTGGGGACTAGAGGGGGGGCCCACGAGCAGTACTTC. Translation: CASSSLGTRGGAHEQYF.

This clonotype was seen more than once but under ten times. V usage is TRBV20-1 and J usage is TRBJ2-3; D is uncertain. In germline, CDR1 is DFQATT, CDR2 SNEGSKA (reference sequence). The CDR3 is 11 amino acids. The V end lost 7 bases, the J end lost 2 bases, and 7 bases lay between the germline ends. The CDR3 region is CSVRNTDTQYF. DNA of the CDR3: TGCAGTGTCAGAAACACAGATACGCAGTATTTT.

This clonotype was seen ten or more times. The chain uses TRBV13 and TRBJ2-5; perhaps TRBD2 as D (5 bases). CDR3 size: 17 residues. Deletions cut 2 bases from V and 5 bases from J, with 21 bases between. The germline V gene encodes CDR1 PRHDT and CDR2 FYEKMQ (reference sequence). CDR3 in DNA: TGTGCCAGCAGCTTACAGGATCGTATAGAGGGTATCGAGACCCAGTACTTC. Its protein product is CASSLQDRIEGIETQYF.

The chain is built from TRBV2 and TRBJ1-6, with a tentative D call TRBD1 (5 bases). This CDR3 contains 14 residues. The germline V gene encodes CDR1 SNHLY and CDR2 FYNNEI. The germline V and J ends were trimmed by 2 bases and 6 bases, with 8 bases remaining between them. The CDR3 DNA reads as TGTGCCAGCAGTGAAAGCAGGGCTAATTCACCCCTCCACTTT. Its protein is CASSESRANSPLHF.

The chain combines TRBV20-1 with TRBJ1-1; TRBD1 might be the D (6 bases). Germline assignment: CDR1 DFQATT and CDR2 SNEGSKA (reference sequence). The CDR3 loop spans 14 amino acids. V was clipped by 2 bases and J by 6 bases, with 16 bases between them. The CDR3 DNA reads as TGCAGTGCTAGATGGGGGGCTGAACCCGCTGAAGCTTTCTTT. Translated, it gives CSARWGAEPAEAFF.

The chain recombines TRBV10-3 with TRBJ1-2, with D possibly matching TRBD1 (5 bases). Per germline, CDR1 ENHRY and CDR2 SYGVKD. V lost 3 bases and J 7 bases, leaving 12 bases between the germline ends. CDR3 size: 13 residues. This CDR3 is CAISETREGGYTF. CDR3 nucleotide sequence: TGTGCCATCAGTGAAACCAGGGAGGGTGGCTACACCTTC.